The clone carrying this T cell receptor beta chain was seen a single time. This entry belongs to a study of T cell changes during pregnancy in multiple sclerosis. Germline V gene sequence: CDR1 LNHDA, CDR2 SQIVND (reference sequence). The CDR3 contains 14 residues. J was trimmed by 4 bases and V by 5 bases; bases with no gene match: 5. TCRdb's table, derived via immunoSEQ multiplex PCR, lists solely in-frame clones and lacks some. This table has tens of thousands of clones, approximately 88% appearing once. Here the sequenced sample was peripheral blood, taken in the first trimester of pregnancy. This sequence joins TRBV19 and TRBJ2-1; 7 bases map to TRBD2. The receptor's source is a female donor with multiple sclerosis, enrolled in a pregnancy study. The CDR3 here is CASSSSSGYNEQFF. CDR3 nucleotide sequence: TGTGCCAGTAGTTCATCTAGCGGATACAATGAGCAGTTCTTC.